This is a list of T cell receptor beta chains from one sample in a study of blood T cell repertoires in COVID-19. This table comes from immunoSEQ multiplex PCR, and its TCRdb copy is limited to in-frame clones, with some not included. The sample holds fewer than 150,000 clones, around four fifths seen once. Specimen: PBMCs or T cells enriched from blood (not recorded which). The source is a man in his thirties or forties who had recovered from COVID-19. Each CDR3 is given with its conserved first and last residue. A D gene is named only where the DNA matches it firmly. The listing skips clone size in some rows; elsewhere it reads once, few, many or a size class.

j_call | v_call | d_call | clone_size | cdr3_nt | cdr3_aa
TRBJ1-2 | TRBV9 | TRBD1 | - | TGTGCCAGCAGCGCCTTCAAAGGACAGGGCAAGTATGGCTACACCTTC | CASSAFKGQGKYGYTF
TRBJ2-1 | TRBV27 | - | - | TGTGCCAGCAGTCTATACAATGAGCAGTTCTTC | CASSLYNEQFF
TRBJ2-5 | TRBV9 | TRBD1 | many | TGTGCCAGCAGCGCCCGGGACAGCCTTAAGATGACCCAGTACTTC | CASSARDSLKMTQYF
TRBJ2-5 | TRBV7-7 | TRBD1 | once | TGTGCTAGCAGCTTAACGGACAGGGGGCTCGAGACCCAGTACTTC | CASSLTDRGLETQYF
TRBJ2-2 | TRBV2 | - | - | TGTGCCAGCAGTGAGTTAGTCACCGGGGAGCTGTTTTTT | CASSELVTGELFF
TRBJ1-2 | TRBV5-1 | TRBD1 | - | TGCGCCAGCAGCCCGGGACAGGGGGCTGGAGGCTACACCTTC | CASSPGQGAGGYTF
TRBJ2-7 | TRBV2 | TRBD1 | - | TGTGCCAGCAGGGACAGGGGGTTCACCGAGCAGTACTTC | CASRDRGFTEQYF
TRBJ2-2 | TRBV10-2 | - | - | TGCGCCAGCAGTGAGCCCCTATTCGGGGAGCTGTTTTTT | CASSEPLFGELFF
TRBJ2-5 | TRBV24-1 | TRBD2 | - | TGTGCCACCAGCCCCGGGGGGACGGGTACCCAGTACTTC | CATSPGGTGTQYF
TRBJ1-4 | TRBV6-6 | - | - | TGTGCCAGCAGTTATGAGGGAGTAGGCGAAAAACTGTTTTTT | CASSYEGVGEKLFF
TRBJ2-1 | TRBV18 | - | - | TGTGCCAGCTCACCACGGCCTGGAGATGAGCAGTTCTTC | CASSPRPGDEQFF
TRBJ1-2 | TRBV29-1 | - | - | TGCAGCGTCGACTCCACAGGGTCCAACTATGGCTACACCTTC | CSVDSTGSNYGYTF
TRBJ1-1 | TRBV14 | TRBD1 | - | TGTGCCAGCAGCCAACAGGGGGCGTATAGTGAAGCTTTCTTT | CASSQQGAYSEAFF
TRBJ1-2 | TRBV12-3/TRBV12-4 | TRBD1 | - | TGTGCCAGCAGTCAACAGGGGTATGGCTACACCTTC | CASSQQGYGYTF
TRBJ2-5 | TRBV9 | TRBD1 | once | TGTGCCAGCAGCCTGACAGGGGCTCAAGAGACCCAGTACTTC | CASSLTGAQETQYF
TRBJ2-2 | TRBV10-1 | TRBD1 | - | TGCGCCAGCAGCCGGGACAGGGATCGGACCGGGGAGCTGTTTTTT | CASSRDRDRTGELFF
TRBJ1-2 | TRBV29-1 | - | - | TGCAGCGTGGAAGGACAAAGCTATGGCTACACCTTC | CSVEGQSYGYTF
TRBJ2-1 | TRBV4-1 | TRBD1 | - | TGCGCCAGCAGCCAGGCTCCGGGACAGGGACTTGATGAGCAGTTCTTC | CASSQAPGQGLDEQFF
TRBJ2-2 | TRBV7-9 | TRBD2 | - | TGTGCCAGCAGCTCGGGACTAGCGGCCACCGGGGAGCTGTTTTTT | CASSSGLAATGELFF
TRBJ2-2 | TRBV5-4 | - | - | TGTGCCAGCAGCTTGGCAGGGTCGAACACCGGGGAGCTGTTTTTT | CASSLAGSNTGELFF
TRBJ1-5 | TRBV29-1 | TRBD1 | - | TGCAGCGTCGGCCGGGACAGGGGACAGCCCCAGCATTTT | CSVGRDRGQPQHF
TRBJ1-2 | TRBV5-6 | - | - | TGTGCCAGCAGCTTTAGGGCAGGGGACCATGGCTACACCTTC | CASSFRAGDHGYTF
TRBJ1-3 | TRBV19 | - | - | TGTGCCAGTAAACCAGGGTTAAGACGAAACACCATATATTTT | CASKPGLRRNTIYF
TRBJ1-5 | TRBV10-1 | TRBD1 | - | TGCGCCAGCCCGGGACAGCATTTCAATCAGCCCCAGCATTTT | CASPGQHFNQPQHF
TRBJ1-2 | TRBV19 | TRBD1 | - | TGTGCCAGTAGTCCCACACAGGGGGCGGACTATGGCTACACCTTC | CASSPTQGADYGYTF
TRBJ2-3 | TRBV7-9 | - | - | TGTGCCAGCAGCCCTGAGCGACCATCCCCTAGCACAGATACGCAGTATTTT | CASSPERPSPSTDTQYF
TRBJ1-4 | TRBV7-2 | - | few | TGTGCCAGCAGCGACCCGGTACGGGGTCAGAATGAAAAACTGTTTTTT | CASSDPVRGQNEKLFF
TRBJ1-2 | TRBV3-1/TRBV3-2 | - | once | TGTGCCAGCAGCCAAGGAAGGGCGGGCGCCTATGGCTACACCTTC | CASSQGRAGAYGYTF
TRBJ2-7 | TRBV28 | - | - | TGTGCCTCCCGGGGAGGCTACGAGCAGTACTTC | CASRGGYEQYF
TRBJ1-4 | TRBV21-1 | - | - | TGTGCCAGCAGCAAAGTTCACGGGGAAGGTGAAAAACTGTTTTTT | CASSKVHGEGEKLFF
TRBJ2-2 | TRBV29-1 | TRBD2 | - | TGCAGCTCACAAGCGGGGGGGGAGCTGTTTTTT | CSSQAGGELFF
TRBJ2-7 | TRBV9 | TRBD2 | - | TGTGCCAGCAGCGTAGCCCCTAGCGGGAGGGGGGGCGAGCAGTACTTC | CASSVAPSGRGGEQYF
TRBJ1-5 | TRBV27 | - | - | TGTGCCAGCAGTGGGACATTGGTGGATCAGCCCCAGCATTTT | CASSGTLVDQPQHF
TRBJ1-5 | TRBV5-1 | - | - | TGCGCCAGCAGCCTCGGGACTCCTCTCGAGGGGCCCCAGCATTTT | CASSLGTPLEGPQHF
TRBJ1-2 | TRBV12-3/TRBV12-4 | - | - | TGTGCCAGCAGTTTACAGGGATGGGGCTACACCTTC | CASSLQGWGYTF
TRBJ2-5 | TRBV19 | TRBD1 | - | TGTGCCAGTAAAAGCGGACAGGGTCAAGAGACCCAGTACTTC | CASKSGQGQETQYF
TRBJ2-7 | TRBV2 | TRBD1 | - | TGTGCCAGCAGGGGTGGACAGGGGAAGTACTTC | CASRGGQGKYF
TRBJ1-2 | TRBV28 | TRBD1 | - | TGTGCCAGCAGTTTAAGGGGGCGCTGGGACTATGGCTACACCTTC | CASSLRGRWDYGYTF
TRBJ2-2 | TRBV20-1 | - | once | TGCAGTGCTAGTGAAGAGCGAACGAACACCGGGGAGCTGTTTTTT | CSASEERTNTGELFF
TRBJ1-1 | TRBV18 | TRBD1 | - | TGTGCCAGTCGACAGGGGAACACTGAAGCTTTCTTT | CASRQGNTEAFF
TRBJ1-2 | TRBV19 | TRBD1 | - | TGTGCCAGTAGCCTGGGACAGGGAAACGGCTACACCTTC | CASSLGQGNGYTF
TRBJ2-2 | TRBV11-2 | TRBD1 | - | TGTGCCAGCAGCCACCGGACAGGGGGGAGTCTAGTCGGGGAGCTGTTTTTT | CASSHRTGGSLVGELFF